The source of this T cell receptor beta chain is a study of Ad26.COV2.S vaccination and SARS-CoV-2 variants. J lost 7 bases, V lost 1 base, and 3 bases had no gene match. Germline V gene lookup returns CDR1 MNHNS and CDR2 SASEGT. The CDR3 contains 15 residues. The assay was immunoSEQ multiplex PCR, and TCRdb's table has in-frame clones only and misses some. The table records 500,000 or so clones, 75% to 90% of them present only once. Described treatment: some 19 received Ad26.COV2.S at low or high dose, single or two shots; 5 received placebo; per-sample allocation not given. At day 63 after the first vaccine or placebo injection, samples were drawn.

This chain uses TRBV6-1 with TRBJ1-4; 10 bases match TRBD1. Sequencing used peripheral blood, obtained in a trial of Ad26.COV2.S vaccine versus placebo. This receptor was identified in a person aged 18-65 years who received the Ad26.COV2.S COVID-19 vaccine or a placebo. The CDR3 here is CASSEVTGGPEKLFF. CDR3 DNA sequence: TGTGCCAGCAGTGAAGTGACAGGGGGCCCTGAAAAACTGTTTTTT.